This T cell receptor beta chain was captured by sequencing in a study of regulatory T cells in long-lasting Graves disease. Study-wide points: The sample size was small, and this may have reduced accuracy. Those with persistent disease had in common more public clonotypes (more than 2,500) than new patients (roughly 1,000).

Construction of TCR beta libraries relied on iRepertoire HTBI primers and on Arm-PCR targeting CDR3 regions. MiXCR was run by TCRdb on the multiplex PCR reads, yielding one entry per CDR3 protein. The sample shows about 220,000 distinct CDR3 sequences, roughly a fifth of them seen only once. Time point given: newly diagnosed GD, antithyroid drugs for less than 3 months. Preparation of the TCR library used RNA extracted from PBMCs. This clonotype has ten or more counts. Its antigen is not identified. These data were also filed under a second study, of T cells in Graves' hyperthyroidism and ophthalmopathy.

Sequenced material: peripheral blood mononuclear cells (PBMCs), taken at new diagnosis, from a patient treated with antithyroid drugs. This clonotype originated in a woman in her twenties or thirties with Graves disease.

The CDR3 spells CASSLATDSPYNEQFF. The CDR3 coding sequence is TGTGCCAGCAGCTTAGCGACAGATTCTCCCTACAATGAGCAGTTCTTC. This rearrangement joins TRBV11-2 to TRBJ2-1, with D perhaps matching TRBD1 (5 bases). Trimming stripped 1 base from V and 2 bases from J, with 12 bases between. The CDR3 spans 16 residues. Germline V gene sequence: CDR1 SGHAT, CDR2 FQNNGV.